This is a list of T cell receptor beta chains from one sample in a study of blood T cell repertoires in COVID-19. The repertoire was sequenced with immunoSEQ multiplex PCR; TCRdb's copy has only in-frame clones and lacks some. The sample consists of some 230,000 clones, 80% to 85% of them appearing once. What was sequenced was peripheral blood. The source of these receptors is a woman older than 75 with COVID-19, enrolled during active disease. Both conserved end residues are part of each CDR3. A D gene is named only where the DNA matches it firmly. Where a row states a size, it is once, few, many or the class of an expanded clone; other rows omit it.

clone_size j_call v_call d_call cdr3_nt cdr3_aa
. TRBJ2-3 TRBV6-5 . TGTGCCAGCAGCGACCGGGACTTGCCCACAGATACGCAGTATTTT CASSDRDLPTDTQYF
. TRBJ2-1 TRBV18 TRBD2 TGTGCCAGCACTTTAGCGGGAGATTCTGGTGAGCAGTTCTTC CASTLAGDSGEQFF
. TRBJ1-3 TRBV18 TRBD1 TGTGCCAGCTCACCCGGGACAGGGGGCTCTGGAAACACCATATATTTT CASSPGTGGSGNTIYF
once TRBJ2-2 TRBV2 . TGTGCCAGCAGTGCAACGGGGACCGGGGAGCTGTTTTTT CASSATGTGELFF
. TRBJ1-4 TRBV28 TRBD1 TGTGCCAGCAGTGCGACAGGGCTAAGCGAAAAACTGTTTTTT CASSATGLSEKLFF
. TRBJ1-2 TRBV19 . TGTGCCAGTAGTATCCGAACAGGGCCTCACTATGGCTACACCTTC CASSIRTGPHYGYTF
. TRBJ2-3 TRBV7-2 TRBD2 TGTGCCAGCAGCTCCTACTTAGCGGGGGGGCCGTTGGAGAGAGATACGCAGTATTTT CASSSYLAGGPLERDTQYF
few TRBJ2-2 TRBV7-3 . TGTGCCAGCAGCTTAAGGGCTGGGAGTGGGGAGCTGTTTTTT CASSLRAGSGELFF
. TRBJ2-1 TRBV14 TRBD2 TGTGCCAGCAGCCAAGGCACCGGGACTAGATCCTACAATGAGCAGTTCTTC CASSQGTGTRSYNEQFF
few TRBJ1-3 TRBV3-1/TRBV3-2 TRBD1 TGTGCCAGCAGCCAACAGGGGGCCGACACCATATATTTT CASSQQGADTIYF
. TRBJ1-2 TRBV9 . TGTGCCAGCAGCCCCGGGGGGCGGGGGGCTAGGGGCTATGGCTACACCTTC CASSPGGRGARGYGYTF
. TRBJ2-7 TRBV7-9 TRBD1 TGTGCCAGCAGCTTAGGAGGTGGGCGCAGGGGACAGGAGGTCGAGCAGTACTTC CASSLGGGRRGQEVEQYF
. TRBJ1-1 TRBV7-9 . TGTGCCAGCAGCTTAGGCAGGCTGCTGAACACTGAAGCTTTCTTT CASSLGRLLNTEAFF
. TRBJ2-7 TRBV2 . TGTGCCAGCAGTGAGGGTCGACTATTCGAGCAGTACTTC CASSEGRLFEQYF
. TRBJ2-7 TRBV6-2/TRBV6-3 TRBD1 TGTGCCAGCAGTTACCCCGACAGGGCCAACTACGAGCAGTACTTC CASSYPDRANYEQYF